The 18 T cell receptor beta chains below all came from one sample that was sequenced in a study of T cells in Graves' hyperthyroidism and ophthalmopathy. RNA transcripts provided the source from which TCR beta CDR3 regions were amplified. HTBI primers were the set used in a first-round RT-PCR of the TCR CDR3. TCRdb recomputed calls from the multiplex PCR reads with MiXCR, one row per CDR3 protein. The sample lists approximately 590,000 distinct CDR3 sequences, 40% to 55% occurring once. Material: peripheral blood or thyroid tissue (not recorded which). Source of these receptors: a woman in her late teens or twenties with Graves' hyperthyroidism.

This clonotype was detected only a few times. The rearrangement uses TRBV2 and TRBJ1-2, with D uncertain. The germline gives CDR1 SNHLY, CDR2 FYNNEI. The V end was cut by 5 bases, the J end by 2 bases, with 12 bases between. This CDR3 is 14 amino acids long. The CDR3 sequence: CASSRVLGNYGYTF. CDR3 bases: TGTGCCAGCAGTCGGGTCTTGGGGAACTATGGCTACACCTTC.

V gene TRBV7-9 combines with J gene TRBJ1-1, with a weak D call TRBD1 (5 bases). Trimming removed 5 bases at V and 1 base at J, with 20 bases between. The CDR3 sequence is 17 residues long. Germline V gene sequence: CDR1 SEHNR, CDR2 FQNEAQ (reference sequence). CDR3 in amino acids: CASSAGTALGANTEAFF. The DNA for the CDR3 is TGTGCCAGCAGCGCCGGGACCGCGTTGGGTGCGAACACTGAAGCTTTCTTT. Variable domain in full (rest from reference TRBV7-9 and TRBJ1-1): DTGVSQNPRHKITKRGQNVTFRCDPISEHNRLYWYRQTLGQGPEFLTYFQNEAQLEKSRLLSDRFSAERPKGSFSTLEIQRTEQGDSAMYLCASSAGTALGANTEAFFGQGTRLTVV.

This clonotype was seen repeatedly, ten times or more. The rearrangement links TRBV7-2 to TRBJ1-6; 7 nucleotides line up with TRBD1. In germline, CDR1 is SGHTA, CDR2 FQGNSA. Trimming at V came to 8 bases and at J to 9 bases, leaving 13 bases not matched to a gene. The CDR3 runs to 15 residues. Written as DNA, the CDR3 is TGTGCCAGCGGAAGATGGAGGGACAGCTTTTCACCCCTCCACTTT. It codes for CASGRWRDSFSPLHF. The full variable domain, rest sourced from reference TRBV7-2 and TRBJ1-6, is GAGVSQSPSNKVTEKGKDVELRCDPISGHTALYWYRQSLGQGLEFLIYFQGNSAPDKSGLPSDRFSAERTGGSVSTLTIQRTQQEDSAVYLCASGRWRDSFSPLHFGNGTRLTVT.

The chain carries TRBV9 and TRBJ2-5, with TRBD1 matching 7 bases. Germline loops: CDR1 SGDLS, CDR2 YYNGEE. J gave up 2 bases and V 4 bases, and 14 bases lay outside the gene matches. The CDR3 extends over 17 amino acids. CDR3 residues: CASSPSQGVLRQETQYF. CDR3 coding DNA: TGTGCCAGCAGCCCCTCTCAGGGGGTGCTCCGACAAGAGACCCAGTACTTC.

This clonotype was picked up many times. This rearrangement joins TRBV15 to TRBJ2-7, with D possibly matching TRBD1 (5 bases). The CDR3 is made up of 13 amino acids. With 1 base removed from V and 3 bases from J, the gap between germline ends came to 7 bases. Germline loops: CDR1 LNHNV, CDR2 YYDKDF (reference sequence). The CDR3 region is CATSRGTGYEQYF. Written as DNA, the CDR3 is TGTGCCACCAGCAGAGGAACAGGCTACGAGCAGTACTTC.

This clonotype was observed at least ten times. The gene calls are TRBV7-9 and TRBJ2-5; 7 bases fit TRBD2. V lost 2 bases and J lost 5; bases outside the gene matches: 14. Per the germline V gene, CDR1 is SEHNR and CDR2 is FQNEAQ (reference sequence). The CDR3 length is 17 residues. The CDR3 sequence: CASSLPEAGVTMETQYF. The DNA for the CDR3 is TGTGCCAGCAGCTTACCGGAGGCGGGAGTGACCATGGAGACCCAGTACTTC. The whole variable domain, remainder taken from reference TRBV7-9 and TRBJ2-5, is DTGVSQNPRHKITKRGQNVTFRCDPISEHNRLYWYRQTLGQGPEFLTYFQNEAQLEKSRLLSDRFSAERPKGSFSTLEIQRTEQGDSAMYLCASSLPEAGVTMETQYFGPGTRLLVL.

CDR3: CATAGKSNTGELFF. The CDR3 DNA reads TGTGCCACTGCCGGGAAGTCGAACACCGGGGAGCTGTTTTTT. The chain uses TRBV7-6 and TRBJ2-2, with TRBD2 as a possible D gene (5 bases). The CDR3 loop spans 14 amino acids. Germline values: CDR1 SGHVS, CDR2 FNYEAQ. V lost 10 bases to trimming and J lost 0 bases, with 12 bases between them.

This clonotype appeared a single time. The rearrangement uses TRBV20-1 and TRBJ1-1; D is undetermined. Germline V gene lookup returns CDR1 DFQATT and CDR2 SNEGSKA (reference sequence). The V and J ends lost 8 bases and 1 base respectively, with 8 bases between them. This CDR3 is 11 amino acids long. Here the CDR3 reads CSWQRNTEAFF. CDR3 nucleotides: TGCAGTTGGCAGAGGAACACTGAAGCTTTCTTT.

The chain joins TRBV25-1 to TRBJ1-4; D is ambiguous. The CDR3 covers 14 residues. V was clipped by 10 bases and J by 7 bases, with 19 bases between them. CDR1 is MGHDK, CDR2 SYGVNS, per germline. The CDR3 DNA sequence: TGTGCCACCAGCAGCCAGCGGCGAGCTGAAAAACTGTTTTTT. Amino acid sequence: CATSSQRRAEKLFF.

This clonotype was seen repeatedly, ten times or more. The V gene is TRBV7-2, the J gene TRBJ1-5; possibly TRBD1 for D (6 bases). CDR1 and CDR2 from the germline V gene are SGHTA and FQGNSA. The CDR3 totals 14 residues. Deletions cut 7 bases from V and 8 bases from J, with 18 bases between. The CDR3 region has the DNA TGTGCCAGCACCCTAAGAGGGGGAGATAAGCCCCAGCATTTT. It is translated as CASTLRGGDKPQHF.

V and J are TRBV7-2 and TRBJ2-2; 9 nucleotides align to TRBD2. Germline-derived CDR1 and CDR2 are SGHTA and FQGNSA. This CDR3 region has 16 residues. V trimming: 4 bases; J trimming: 5 bases; junction bases outside the gene matches: 8. CDR3 coding DNA: TGTGCCAGCAGCTACCTAGCGGGAAGAGGGACCGGGGAGCTGTTTTTT. As protein: CASSYLAGRGTGELFF.

This clonotype was seen a few times. The J gene is TRBJ1-5, the V gene TRBV19; D perhaps matches TRBD1 (5 bases). V lost 5 bases and J lost 5, with 16 bases in between. This CDR3 is built from 15 residues. Germline V gives CDR1 LNHDA, CDR2 SQIVND (reference sequence). The CDR3 region is CASSAWGGTHQPQHF. The DNA of the CDR3 is TGTGCCAGTAGTGCATGGGGGGGGACGCATCAGCCCCAGCATTTT.

This clonotype was seen a handful of times. Written as DNA, the CDR3 is TGCAGTGCTAGGGGACCCTTAGAGGGCGGCTACACCTTC. Its translation is CSARGPLEGGYTF. The rearrangement uses TRBV20-1 and TRBJ1-2; tentative D call: TRBD1 (5 bases). The CDR3 length is 13 residues. Germline V gives CDR1 DFQATT, CDR2 SNEGSKA (reference sequence). V lost 3 bases to trimming and J lost 8 bases, with 16 bases between them.

This clonotype appeared a single time. The chain employs TRBV10-3 and TRBJ2-5; 11 bases agree with TRBD1. V gave up 6 bases and J gave up 5 bases; unmatched junction bases: 5. Per the germline V gene, CDR1 is ENHRY and CDR2 is SYGVKD. The CDR3 sequence is 14 residues long. The DNA for the CDR3 is TGTGCCATCAGCGGACAGGGGGCATCGGAGACCCAGTACTTC. Translation gives CAISGQGASETQYF.

This clonotype turned up a few times. This chain uses TRBV7-9 with TRBJ2-7; the match to TRBD2 covers 8 bases. The trim removed 6 bases at V and 5 bases at J, leaving 6 bases unmatched. CDR1 is SEHNR, CDR2 FQNEAQ, per germline (reference sequence). The CDR3 is 13 amino acids. The DNA of the CDR3 is TGTGCCAGCAGAAAGCGGGAGAGCCACGAGCAGTACTTC. Its protein is CASRKRESHEQYF.

This clonotype has ten or more counts. The chain combines TRBV7-9 with TRBJ1-1; no clear D. The CDR3 covers 13 residues. Per germline, CDR1 SEHNR and CDR2 FQNEAQ (reference sequence). With 1 base removed from V and 5 bases from J, the gap between germline ends came to 8 bases. The CDR3 reads CASSLEELTEAFF. CDR3 nucleotide sequence: TGTGCCAGCAGCTTAGAGGAGTTAACTGAAGCTTTCTTT.

The chain links TRBV2 to TRBJ1-2; 8 positions match TRBD1. With V trimmed by 1 base and J by 2 bases, 3 bases remained unmatched. The CDR3 has 15 residues. Germline CDR1 is SNHLY and CDR2 is FYNNEI. In nucleotides, the CDR3 is TGTGCCAGCAGTGAAGAGGGACAGGTAAACTATGGCTACACCTTC. Its protein is CASSEEGQVNYGYTF.

Comments on this clonotype: One end of the junction does not line up with germline, which may come from a read error. The V gene is TRBV10-3, the J gene TRBJ1-1; D remains unclear. The CDR3 loop spans 14 amino acids. CDR1 and CDR2 (germline): ENHRY, SYGVKD. The CDR3 protein is CAVSESGRDTEAFF. The CDR3 nucleotides read TGTGCCGTCAGTGAGTCCGGGCGGGACACTGAAGCTTTCTTT.